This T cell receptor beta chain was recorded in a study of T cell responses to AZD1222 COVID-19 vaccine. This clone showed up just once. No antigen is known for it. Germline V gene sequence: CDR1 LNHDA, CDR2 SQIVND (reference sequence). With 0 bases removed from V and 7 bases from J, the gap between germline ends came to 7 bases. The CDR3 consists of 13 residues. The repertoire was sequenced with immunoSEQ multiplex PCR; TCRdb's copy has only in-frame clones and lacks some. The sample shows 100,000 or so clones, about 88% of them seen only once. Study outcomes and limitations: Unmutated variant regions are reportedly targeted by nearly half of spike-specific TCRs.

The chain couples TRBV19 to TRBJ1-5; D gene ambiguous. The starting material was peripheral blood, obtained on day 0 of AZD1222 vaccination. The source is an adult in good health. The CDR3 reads CASSIEEWQPQHF. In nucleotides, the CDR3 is TGTGCCAGTAGTATAGAAGAGTGGCAGCCCCAGCATTTT.